This TCR beta chain appears in the sequencing data of a study of blood T cell repertoires in COVID-19. Study-level background: Sample material is recorded as cDNA or gDNA derived from T cells, B-cell-depleted T cells, or PBMCs.

Libraries were prepared by immunoSEQ multiplex PCR; TCRdb keeps only in-frame clonotypes and omits some of them. The repertoire holds about 97,000 clones, with 92% as singletons. Trimming shortened V by 8 bases and J by 0 bases, and 29 bases separated the two germline ends. The CDR3 runs 20 residues. The germline gives CDR1 SNHLY, CDR2 FYNNEI. The TCR was taken from a woman between 45 and 60 years old with COVID-19, enrolled during active disease. The specimen sequenced was peripheral blood. The V gene is TRBV2, the J gene TRBJ1-5; D is undetermined. The CDR3 nucleotides are TGTGCCAGCTCCCCCCAGGCCGGGGTCATCTTAGTTGATAGCAATCAGCCCCAGCATTTT. Protein: CASSPQAGVILVDSNQPQHF.